Below, 26 T cell receptor beta chains from the same sample are listed, as sequenced in a study of OX40 agonist ivuxolimab in advanced cancers. The table came from immunoSEQ multiplex PCR; TCRdb's copy has only in-frame clones and leaves some out. The sample holds 60,000 to 70,000 clones, 86% seen once. The material was CD4+ or CD8+ T cells sorted from blood, obtained in a trial of the OX40 agonist ivuxolimab. These receptors came from an adult with an advanced solid tumor such as melanoma, head and neck, liver or kidney cancer.

The V gene is TRBV5-4, the J gene TRBJ2-2, with 14 bases identical to TRBD2. This CDR3 comprises 18 residues. Germline V lookup: CDR1 SGHNT, CDR2 YYREEE (reference sequence). The J segment lost 7 bases and the V segment lost 4 bases, leaving 12 bases of the junction unmatched. CDR3 coding DNA: TGTGCCAGCAGCATCGGGACTAGCGGGGGCCGTACTAGCGGGGAGCTGTTTTTT. Its protein is CASSIGTSGGRTSGELFF.

The chain carries TRBV10-3 and TRBJ1-6; TRBD1 matches at 7 bases. V dropped 11 bases and J dropped 10; count of bases not matched to a gene: 14. The germline V gene has CDR1 ENHRY and CDR2 SYGVKD. This CDR3 is built from 14 residues. The DNA for the CDR3 is TGTGCCGCTACACCCGGGACAGTCTCCTCACCCCTCCACTTT. The encoded protein is CAATPGTVSSPLHF.

This chain joins TRBV6-7 and TRBJ2-7, with D uncertain. TRBV6-7 is treated as an ORF (open reading frame) with a function not yet certain. The CDR3 spans 14 residues. Trimming stripped 0 bases from V and 0 bases from J, with 6 bases between. This CDR3 is CASSYSMISYEQYF. CDR3 nucleotide sequence: TGTGCCAGCAGTTACTCGATGATCTCCTACGAGCAGTACTTC.

The rearrangement links TRBV6-1 to TRBJ1-2; the D is unclear. The CDR3 contains 14 residues. Germline CDR1 reads MNHNS; CDR2 reads SASEGT. Trimming shortened V by 0 bases and J by 3 bases, and 8 bases separated the two germline ends. The CDR3: CASSEAVGDYGYTF. The CDR3 nucleotides read TGTGCCAGCAGTGAAGCTGTCGGCGACTATGGCTACACCTTC.

The CDR3 sequence is CASSLKGTGNTGELFF. CDR3 DNA: TGCGCCAGCAGCTTGAAAGGGACAGGGAACACCGGGGAGCTGTTTTTT. The chain employs TRBV5-1 and TRBJ2-2; 8 positions agree with TRBD1. CDR3 length: 16 amino acids. V shed 1 base and J 1 base; nucleotides not matched to a gene: 3. Germline values: CDR1 SGHRS, CDR2 YFSETQ.

This clone appeared a few times. The chain joins TRBV29-1 to TRBJ2-7; 7 bases map to TRBD1. Germline CDR1 is SQVTM and CDR2 is ANQGSEA. The V segment lost 7 bases and the J segment 0 bases; nucleotides outside the gene matches: 9. The CDR3 totals 14 residues. The CDR3 is CSAFAAGGSYEQYF. The CDR3 nucleotides read TGCAGCGCCTTCGCGGCAGGGGGCTCCTACGAGCAGTACTTC.

The chain combines TRBV9 with TRBJ2-2; TRBD2 matches at 8 bases. J gave up 5 bases and V 3 bases, and 12 bases lay outside the gene matches. The CDR3 covers 17 residues. Germline loops: CDR1 SGDLS, CDR2 YYNGEE. The CDR3 bases are TGTGCCAGCAGCGCCCACAGCGGGGGAGGAGGGACCGGGGAGCTGTTTTTT. Translating it yields CASSAHSGGGGTGELFF.

The chain couples TRBV5-6 to TRBJ2-2, with 7 bases lining up with TRBD2. CDR3 length: 15 amino acids. In germline, CDR1 is SGHDT, CDR2 YYEEEE. V gave up 4 bases and J gave up 7 bases; unmatched junction bases: 10. As DNA, the CDR3 is TGTGCCAGCAGCCCGAGGTGGAGGGAGGGCGGGGAGCTGTTTTTT. Translated, it gives CASSPRWREGGELFF. Drawing the rest from reference TRBV5-6 and TRBJ2-2, the complete variable domain is DAGVTQSPTHLIKTRGQQVTLRCSPKSGHDTVSWYQQALGQGPQFIFQYYEEEERQRGNFPDRFSGHQFPNYSSELNVNALLLGDSALYLCASSPRWREGGELFFGEGSRLTVL.

The chain combines TRBV28 with TRBJ1-6, with 7 bases lining up with TRBD1. The CDR3 runs to 16 residues. J lost 11 bases, V lost 2 bases, and 12 bases had no gene match. Germline V lookup: CDR1 MDHEN, CDR2 SYDVKM. CDR3 sequence (DNA): TGTGCCAGCAGTTTAGGGGACAGACTCGGGGTAACACCCCTCCACTTT. Translation gives CASSLGDRLGVTPLHF.

V usage is TRBV6-4 and J usage is TRBJ1-2, with TRBD1 identical over 10 bases. From germline, CDR1 is MRHNA and CDR2 SNTAGT. The CDR3 contains 14 residues. V dropped 6 bases and J dropped 5; count of bases not matched to a gene: 6. CDR3 nucleotides: TGTGCCAGCAGCCGGGACAGGGGCGATTATGGCTACACCTTC. Its translation: CASSRDRGDYGYTF.

CDR3 DNA: TGTGCCAGTAGCCTCGACAGGGGGGTTAACTATGGCTACACCTTC. This sequence encodes CASSLDRGVNYGYTF. The rearrangement uses TRBV19 and TRBJ1-2; TRBD1 matches at 9 bases. V lost 6 bases, J lost 1 base, and 6 bases stayed unmatched. The CDR3 runs 15 residues. Germline loops: CDR1 LNHDA, CDR2 SQIVND (reference sequence).

The J gene is TRBJ1-2, the V gene TRBV28; 9 bases are shared with TRBD1. V shed 7 bases and J 3 bases; nucleotides not matched to a gene: 9. The CDR3 contains 15 residues. CDR1 is MDHEN, CDR2 SYDVKM, per germline. DNA of the CDR3: TGTGCCAGCACCCGACAGGGGGTTCGGGACTATGGCTACACCTTC. Translating it yields CASTRQGVRDYGYTF.

This clone was found once. The chain recombines TRBV7-2 with TRBJ2-1, with TRBD2 identical over 9 bases. Germline CDR1 reads SGHTA; CDR2 reads FQGNSA. V lost 4 bases to trimming and J lost 7 bases; unmatched junction nucleotides: 11. The CDR3 length is 16 residues. The CDR3 coding sequence is TGTGCCAGCAGCTCTCGGCGGGGGGGCAGGAGGAATGAGCAGTTCTTC. Its protein is CASSSRRGGRRNEQFF.

The chain combines TRBV19 with TRBJ1-3; no firm D call. The germline CDR1 and CDR2 sequences are LNHDA and SQIVND (reference sequence). The CDR3 is 20 amino acids. The V gene lost 6 bases and the J gene lost 0 bases, with 27 bases spanning the gap. The chain's CDR3 is CASRHRRPGPLSVSGNTIYF. CDR3 coding DNA: TGTGCCAGTAGGCACCGGCGACCTGGACCCCTCTCCGTCTCTGGAAACACCATATATTTT.

This clone was observed once. The chain uses TRBV4-3 and TRBJ1-6; TRBD1 agrees at 9 bases. V was clipped by 4 bases and J by 8 bases; unmatched bases: 6. Germline lookup yields CDR1 LGHNA and CDR2 YSLEER. The CDR3 totals 15 residues. The CDR3 sequence: CASSLLTGGDSPLHF. As DNA, the CDR3 is TGCGCCAGCAGCCTACTGACAGGGGGGGATTCACCCCTCCACTTT.

This clone appeared a few times. This likely comes from a read error, as the CDR3 has no conserved phenylalanine or tryptophan at its end. The limits of the CDR3 on the DNA are not certain, so only TCRdb's listed CDR3 is given. V is TRBV9 and J is TRBJ1-1; the table assigns TRBD1, which was not confirmed against the DNA. Including both end residues, the CDR3 is 13 amino acids long. Germline CDR1 is SGDLS and CDR2 is YYNGEE. This chain's CDR3 is CASSVGGTGVPIV.

The chain employs TRBV4-2 and TRBJ2-3, with 9 bases lining up with TRBD2. The CDR3 has 16 residues. The V and J ends lost 2 bases and 5 bases, in that order; junction bases with no gene match: 8. Looked up from germline, CDR1 is LGHNA and CDR2 is YNFKEQ. The CDR3 coding sequence is TGTGCCAGCAGCCAACAGGGACCGACTAGCGGAGATACGCAGTATTTT. Protein product: CASSQQGPTSGDTQYF.

The chain uses TRBV29-1 and TRBJ2-5; TRBD1 matches 7 bases. This CDR3 is built from 12 residues. Trimming cost V 6 bases and J 5 bases; bases outside gene matches: 6. The V gene's germline CDR1 is SQVTM and CDR2 ANQGSEA. The DNA of the CDR3 is TGCAGCGTCAGGGGGAGCGGTGAGACCCAGTACTTC. Protein: CSVRGSGETQYF.

This chain links TRBV7-8 with TRBJ2-5; 11 bases match TRBD1. Germline lookup yields CDR1 SGHVS and CDR2 FQNEAQ. V was pared by 5 bases and J by 2 bases, with 7 bases of the junction left unmatched. This CDR3 spans 16 amino acids. The CDR3 DNA reads TGTGCCAGCAGCACGATAGGACAGGGGGCACAAGAGACCCAGTACTTC. Translating gives CASSTIGQGAQETQYF.

This chain joins TRBV23-1 and TRBJ1-6, with unresolved D. TRBV23-1 is filed as an ORF, its function uncertain. V shed 3 bases and J shed 8 bases, with 26 bases lying between them. The length of the CDR3 is 19 residues. The CDR3 sequence is CASSQPRQNRVTRDSPLHF. The CDR3 bases are TGCGCCAGCAGTCAGCCACGCCAGAACCGAGTGACGAGGGATTCACCCCTCCACTTT.

The genes are TRBV28 and TRBJ2-3; no definite D call. The length of the CDR3 is 15 residues. Trimming removed 2 bases at V and 5 bases at J, with 14 bases between. Germline V gene data show CDR1 as MDHEN and CDR2 as SYDVKM. CDR3 amino acids: CASSLTGPERDTQYF. DNA for the CDR3: TGTGCCAGCAGTTTAACCGGGCCGGAGAGAGATACGCAGTATTTT.

The gene calls are TRBV30 and TRBJ2-7; no clear D. Per the germline V gene, CDR1 is GTSNPN and CDR2 is SVGIG (reference sequence). V shed 2 bases and J shed 2 bases, with 13 bases lying between them. The CDR3 extends over 14 amino acids. In nucleotides, the CDR3 is TGTGCCTGGAGTCGGATGAGCGAAACCTACGAGCAGTACTTC. This encodes CAWSRMSETYEQYF.

The genes are TRBV30 and TRBJ2-4, with unresolved D. The length of the CDR3 is 11 residues. V was cut by 7 bases and J by 7 bases, with 11 bases left in between. Germline assignment: CDR1 GTSNPN and CDR2 SVGIG (reference sequence). The CDR3 loop is CASGSGNIQYF. The CDR3 region has the DNA TGTGCCTCTGGATCCGGGAACATTCAGTACTTC.

The gene calls are TRBV11-2 and TRBJ2-3, with TRBD2 matching 11 bases. The CDR3 is 17 amino acids. Germline lookup yields CDR1 SGHAT and CDR2 FQNNGV. V lost 4 bases and J lost 2; bases outside the gene matches: 8. This CDR3 is CASSSRRLAGLTDTQYF. CDR3 nucleotide sequence: TGTGCCAGCAGCTCCCGCCGACTAGCGGGACTCACAGATACGCAGTATTTT.

DNA of the CDR3: TGTGCCATCAGTGAAGTAGCGGGGGGGTACAATGAGCAGTTCTTC. This encodes CAISEVAGGYNEQFF. The V call is TRBV10-3, the J call TRBJ2-1, with TRBD2 matching 11 bases. The CDR3 sequence is 15 residues long. With V trimmed by 3 bases and J by 4 bases, 2 bases remained unmatched. Per germline, CDR1 ENHRY and CDR2 SYGVKD.

The J gene is TRBJ2-1, the V gene TRBV7-3; D gene ambiguous. The CDR3 has 12 residues. Looked up from germline, CDR1 is SGHTA and CDR2 is FQGTGA. V dropped 2 bases and J dropped 9 bases, with 8 bases sitting between them. CDR3 DNA sequence: TGTGCCAGCAGCTTAGGGGAAGGTGAGCAGTTCTTC. This codes for CASSLGEGEQFF.